This is a list of T cell receptor beta chains from one sample in a study of cytomegalovirus exposure and HLA in healthy donors. Method: immunoSEQ multiplex PCR; TCRdb's copy keeps in-frame clones and lacks some. The sample yields more than 200,000 clones, over 75% seen once. Source material: PBMCs. The receptors were gathered from a girl aged 2 to 9 in good health and CMV-seronegative. Both conserved end residues are part of each CDR3. Fields, in order: J gene, V gene, D gene, clone size, CDR3 protein, CDR3 DNA. D genes are given only for firm matches. Size tells how often a clone was seen (once, few, many) or the class of an expanded clone, and some rows leave it out.

J gene: TRBJ1-1; V gene: TRBV11-2; D gene: -; clone size: -; CDR3 protein: CASSLVQGNTEAFF; CDR3 DNA: TGTGCCAGCAGCTTAGTTCAGGGGAACACTGAAGCTTTCTTT
J gene: TRBJ2-3; V gene: TRBV9; D gene: TRBD2; clone size: -; CDR3 protein: CASSVRTSGVEDTQYF; CDR3 DNA: TGTGCCAGCAGCGTGAGGACTAGCGGGGTCGAAGATACGCAGTATTTT
J gene: TRBJ1-1; V gene: TRBV2; D gene: TRBD1; clone size: -; CDR3 protein: CASPGQGQGAFF; CDR3 DNA: TGTGCCAGCCCGGGACAGGGGCAGGGAGCTTTCTTT
J gene: TRBJ2-1; V gene: TRBV7-9; D gene: -; clone size: -; CDR3 protein: CASSSGVGPHEQFF; CDR3 DNA: TGTGCCAGCAGCTCGGGTGTGGGGCCTCATGAGCAGTTCTTC
J gene: TRBJ2-7; V gene: TRBV2; D gene: TRBD2; clone size: -; CDR3 protein: CASSVGSGSYEQYF; CDR3 DNA: TGTGCCAGCAGTGTGGGTAGCGGGAGCTACGAGCAGTACTTC
J gene: TRBJ2-1; V gene: TRBV6-1; D gene: TRBD1; clone size: few; CDR3 protein: CASRDRGQDEQFF; CDR3 DNA: TGTGCCAGCAGGGACAGGGGGCAGGATGAGCAGTTCTTC
J gene: TRBJ1-1; V gene: TRBV2; D gene: -; clone size: -; CDR3 protein: CASSNRYTEAFF; CDR3 DNA: TGTGCCAGCAGTAATCGGTACACTGAAGCTTTCTTT
J gene: TRBJ1-5; V gene: TRBV5-6; D gene: -; clone size: -; CDR3 protein: CASSLSEVRNQPQHF; CDR3 DNA: TGTGCCAGCAGCCTATCGGAGGTGCGCAATCAGCCCCAGCATTTT
J gene: TRBJ1-1; V gene: TRBV28; D gene: -; clone size: -; CDR3 protein: CASSSGVPLEAFF; CDR3 DNA: TGTGCCAGCAGTTCAGGGGTCCCTCTTGAAGCTTTCTTT
J gene: TRBJ1-2; V gene: TRBV7-9; D gene: -; clone size: -; CDR3 protein: CASSPSGFPYGYTF; CDR3 DNA: TGTGCCAGCAGCCCCTCGGGTTTCCCCTATGGCTACACCTTC
J gene: TRBJ2-3; V gene: TRBV9; D gene: -; clone size: -; CDR3 protein: CASSVSGAGTDTQYF; CDR3 DNA: TGTGCCAGCAGCGTATCGGGAGCGGGCACAGATACGCAGTATTTT
J gene: TRBJ1-1; V gene: TRBV7-9; D gene: -; clone size: -; CDR3 protein: CASSLAIEAFF; CDR3 DNA: TGTGCCAGCAGCTTAGCTATAGAAGCTTTCTTT
J gene: TRBJ2-2; V gene: TRBV2; D gene: -; clone size: -; CDR3 protein: CASSDGTNTGELFF; CDR3 DNA: TGTGCCAGCAGTGATGGGACAAACACCGGGGAGCTGTTTTTT
J gene: TRBJ2-1; V gene: TRBV5-1; D gene: -; clone size: -; CDR3 protein: CASSFDRSSYNEQFF; CDR3 DNA: TGCGCCAGCAGCTTCGACAGGAGTTCCTACAATGAGCAGTTCTTC
J gene: TRBJ1-1; V gene: TRBV2; D gene: -; clone size: few; CDR3 protein: CASSDPVTEAFF; CDR3 DNA: TGTGCCAGCAGTGACCCTGTAACTGAAGCTTTCTTT
J gene: TRBJ2-1; V gene: TRBV19; D gene: TRBD2; clone size: -; CDR3 protein: CASTLEPGTNQYNEQFF; CDR3 DNA: TGTGCCAGTACCTTAGAACCCGGGACTAACCAATACAATGAGCAGTTCTTC
J gene: TRBJ2-5; V gene: TRBV5-1; D gene: TRBD1; clone size: few; CDR3 protein: CASSLTGDMEAQYF; CDR3 DNA: TGCGCCAGCAGCTTAACAGGGGATATGGAGGCCCAGTACTTC
J gene: TRBJ1-1; V gene: TRBV19; D gene: -; clone size: few; CDR3 protein: CASSINPRSRAFF; CDR3 DNA: TGTGCCAGTAGTATAAATCCCCGCTCTAGGGCTTTCTTT
J gene: TRBJ1-3; V gene: TRBV6-5; D gene: -; clone size: -; CDR3 protein: CASSSRQAISGNTIYF; CDR3 DNA: TGTGCCAGCAGTTCACGACAGGCAATCTCTGGAAACACCATATATTTT
J gene: TRBJ2-7; V gene: TRBV5-1; D gene: TRBD2; clone size: -; CDR3 protein: CASSATSDSYEQYF; CDR3 DNA: TGCGCCAGCTCCGCTACTAGCGACTCCTACGAGCAGTACTTC
J gene: TRBJ2-3; V gene: TRBV13; D gene: -; clone size: few; CDR3 protein: CASSPTKAFTDTQYF; CDR3 DNA: TGTGCCAGCAGCCCAACTAAGGCCTTCACAGATACGCAGTATTTT
J gene: TRBJ1-2; V gene: TRBV6-5; D gene: -; clone size: -; CDR3 protein: CASSSSSRTTIHGYTF; CDR3 DNA: TGTGCCAGCAGTTCAAGCTCACGTACAACTATTCATGGCTACACCTTC
J gene: TRBJ2-1; V gene: TRBV6-4; D gene: -; clone size: -; CDR3 protein: CASSDAASYNEQFF; CDR3 DNA: TGTGCCAGCAGTGACGCGGCAAGCTACAATGAGCAGTTCTTC
J gene: TRBJ1-5; V gene: TRBV7-9; D gene: -; clone size: -; CDR3 protein: CARDSDQPQHF; CDR3 DNA: TGTGCCAGGGACAGCGATCAGCCCCAGCATTTT
J gene: TRBJ1-4; V gene: TRBV7-9; D gene: TRBD1; clone size: -; CDR3 protein: CATPGQGAIGEKLFF; CDR3 DNA: TGTGCCACACCGGGACAGGGGGCGATTGGGGAAAAACTGTTTTTT
J gene: TRBJ2-2; V gene: TRBV25-1; D gene: -; clone size: -; CDR3 protein: CASSEIDREAAGELFF; CDR3 DNA: TGTGCCAGCAGTGAAATAGACAGGGAGGCTGCCGGGGAGCTGTTTTTT
J gene: TRBJ2-1; V gene: TRBV19; D gene: -; clone size: -; CDR3 protein: CASSIRLSYNEQFF; CDR3 DNA: TGTGCCAGTAGTATAAGACTCTCCTACAATGAGCAGTTCTTC
J gene: TRBJ2-7; V gene: TRBV9; D gene: -; clone size: -; CDR3 protein: CASPGRRTWTIPISYEQYF; CDR3 DNA: TGTGCCAGCCCGGGGAGGCGAACATGGACAATACCCATCTCCTACGAGCAGTACTTC
J gene: TRBJ2-3; V gene: TRBV9; D gene: TRBD2; clone size: -; CDR3 protein: CASSTRGLAGDTQYF; CDR3 DNA: TGTGCCAGCAGCACCAGGGGACTAGCGGGAGATACGCAGTATTTT
J gene: TRBJ2-7; V gene: TRBV7-6; D gene: TRBD1; clone size: -; CDR3 protein: CASSLALIGDRDPARNYYEQYF; CDR3 DNA: TGTGCCAGCAGCTTAGCGCTAATCGGGGACAGGGACCCAGCTAGGAATTATTACGAGCAGTACTTC
J gene: TRBJ1-2; V gene: TRBV29-1; D gene: TRBD1; clone size: -; CDR3 protein: CSVATGGYGYTF; CDR3 DNA: TGCAGCGTTGCGACAGGGGGCTATGGCTACACCTTC
J gene: TRBJ2-7; V gene: TRBV5-6; D gene: TRBD1; clone size: -; CDR3 protein: CASSLRDRGPYEQYF; CDR3 DNA: TGTGCCAGCAGCCTCCGGGACAGGGGGCCCTACGAGCAGTACTTC
J gene: TRBJ1-1; V gene: TRBV19; D gene: -; clone size: -; CDR3 protein: CASSMDIEAFF; CDR3 DNA: TGTGCCAGTAGTATGGACATAGAAGCTTTCTTT
J gene: TRBJ2-4; V gene: TRBV2; D gene: -; clone size: -; CDR3 protein: CASSEGAVAKNIQYF; CDR3 DNA: TGTGCCAGCAGTGAGGGGGCGGTGGCCAAAAACATTCAGTACTTC
J gene: TRBJ2-5; V gene: TRBV7-3; D gene: TRBD1; clone size: -; CDR3 protein: CASSTGSGTGDQETQYF; CDR3 DNA: TGTGCCAGCAGCACGGGGTCGGGGACAGGGGACCAAGAGACCCAGTACTTC
J gene: TRBJ1-1; V gene: TRBV5-1; D gene: TRBD1; clone size: -; CDR3 protein: CASNPGQGGTEAFF; CDR3 DNA: TGCGCCAGCAATCCGGGACAGGGTGGCACTGAAGCTTTCTTT
J gene: TRBJ1-3; V gene: TRBV5-6; D gene: -; clone size: -; CDR3 protein: CASSLIASSGNTIYF; CDR3 DNA: TGTGCCAGCAGCTTAATCGCGTCCTCTGGAAACACCATATATTTT